The T cell receptor beta chain under discussion was sequenced for a study of T cell repertoires in cytomegalovirus infection. Study-wide background: The study used recently identified HLA-C-restricted and well-studied HLA-B-restricted CMV epitopes. Shared public TCR beta signatures pointed to both CMV infection and a matching HLA type. Study observations and caveats: Cumulated frequencies of public TCR beta families served to identify carriers of CMV plus the relevant HLA. HLA-C-restricted CMV clonotypes gave the most frequent clonotype in two of eight donors.

V shed 0 bases and J shed 7 bases, with 11 bases lying between them. CDR3 size: 14 residues. Germline V CDR1 and CDR2: SGHDT, YYEEEE. Using its own MiXCR run on the reads, TCRdb lists one record per CDR3 protein. The table shows about 70,000 distinct CDR3 sequences, with roughly 20% occurring only once. A note on this clonotype: The antigen remains unidentified.

The sequences come from CD8+ T cells from cultured PBMCs, collected from culture after CMV antigen stimulation. This TCR was sampled from a human donor in good health (CMV status not recorded). Some clones in this sample may be carry-over from other donors' samples. The chain couples TRBV5-6 to TRBJ2-1, with D possibly TRBD1 on 5 matching bases. This chain's CDR3 is CASSLGTSWNEQFF. The CDR3 coding sequence is TGTGCCAGCAGCTTGGGGACATCGTGGAATGAGCAGTTCTTC.